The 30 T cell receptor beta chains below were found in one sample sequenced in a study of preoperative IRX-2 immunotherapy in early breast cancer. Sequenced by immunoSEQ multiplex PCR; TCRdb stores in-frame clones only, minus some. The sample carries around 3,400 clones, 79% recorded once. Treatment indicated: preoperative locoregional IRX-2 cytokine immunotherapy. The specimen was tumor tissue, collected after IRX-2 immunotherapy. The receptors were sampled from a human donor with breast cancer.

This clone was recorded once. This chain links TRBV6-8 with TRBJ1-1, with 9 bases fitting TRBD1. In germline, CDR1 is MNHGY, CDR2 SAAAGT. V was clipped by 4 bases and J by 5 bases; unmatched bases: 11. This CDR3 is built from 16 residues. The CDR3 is CASSLPGQGGRTEAFF. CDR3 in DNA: TGTGCCAGCAGTTTACCGGGACAGGGAGGTCGGACTGAAGCTTTCTTT.

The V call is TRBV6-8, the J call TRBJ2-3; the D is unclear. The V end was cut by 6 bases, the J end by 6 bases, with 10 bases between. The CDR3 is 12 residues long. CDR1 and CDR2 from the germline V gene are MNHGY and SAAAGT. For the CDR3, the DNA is TGTGCCAGCAGGGGCCTCTGGGATACGCAGTATTTT. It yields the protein CASRGLWDTQYF.

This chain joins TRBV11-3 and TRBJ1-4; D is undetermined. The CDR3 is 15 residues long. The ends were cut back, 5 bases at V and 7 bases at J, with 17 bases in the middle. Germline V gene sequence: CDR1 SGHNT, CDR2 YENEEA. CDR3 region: CASSLRTGVGEKLFF. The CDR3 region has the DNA TGTGCCAGCAGCCTACGGACGGGAGTAGGTGAAAAACTGTTTTTT.

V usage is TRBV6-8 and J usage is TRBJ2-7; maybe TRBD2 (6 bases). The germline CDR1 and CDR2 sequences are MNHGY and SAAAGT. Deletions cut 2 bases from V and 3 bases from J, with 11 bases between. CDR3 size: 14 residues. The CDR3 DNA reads TGTGCCAGCAGTTACGGAGGGGAGGACTACGAGCAGTACTTC. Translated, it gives CASSYGGEDYEQYF.

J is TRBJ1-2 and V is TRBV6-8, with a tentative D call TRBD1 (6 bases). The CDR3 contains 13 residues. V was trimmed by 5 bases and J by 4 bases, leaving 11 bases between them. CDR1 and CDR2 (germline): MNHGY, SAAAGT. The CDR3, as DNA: TGTGCCAGCAGTGTCGCAGGGGCCTATGGCTACACCTTC. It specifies CASSVAGAYGYTF.

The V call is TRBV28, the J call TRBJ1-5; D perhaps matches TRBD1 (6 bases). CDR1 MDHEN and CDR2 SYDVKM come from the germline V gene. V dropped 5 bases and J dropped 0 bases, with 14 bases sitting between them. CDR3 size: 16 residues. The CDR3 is CASSKIRQASNQPQHF. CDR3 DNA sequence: TGTGCCAGCAGTAAAATCCGACAGGCTAGCAATCAGCCCCAGCATTTT.

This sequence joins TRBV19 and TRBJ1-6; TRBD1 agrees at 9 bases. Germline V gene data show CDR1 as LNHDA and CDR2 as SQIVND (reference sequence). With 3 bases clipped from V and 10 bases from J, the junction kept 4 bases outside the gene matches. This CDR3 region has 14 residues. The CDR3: CASSISTGGSPLHF. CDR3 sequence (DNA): TGTGCCAGTAGTATCTCGACAGGGGGGTCACCCCTCCACTTT.

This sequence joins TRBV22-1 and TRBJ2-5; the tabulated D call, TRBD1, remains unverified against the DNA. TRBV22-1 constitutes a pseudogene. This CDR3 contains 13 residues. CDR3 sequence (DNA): TGTGCCAGCAATAGAAACAGGGAAGAGACCCAGTACTTC. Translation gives CASNRNREETQYF.

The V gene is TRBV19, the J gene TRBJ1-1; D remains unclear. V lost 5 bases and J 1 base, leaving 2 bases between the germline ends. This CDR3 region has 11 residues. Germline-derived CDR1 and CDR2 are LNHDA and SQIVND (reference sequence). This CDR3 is CASSENTEAFF. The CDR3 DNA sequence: TGTGCCAGTAGTGAGAACACTGAAGCTTTCTTT. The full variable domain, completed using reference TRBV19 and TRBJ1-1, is DGGITQSPKYLFRKEGQNVTLSCEQNLNHDAMYWYRQDPGQGLRLIYYSQIVNDFQKGDIAEGYSVSREKKESFPLTVTSAQKNPTAFYLCASSENTEAFFGQGTRLTVV.

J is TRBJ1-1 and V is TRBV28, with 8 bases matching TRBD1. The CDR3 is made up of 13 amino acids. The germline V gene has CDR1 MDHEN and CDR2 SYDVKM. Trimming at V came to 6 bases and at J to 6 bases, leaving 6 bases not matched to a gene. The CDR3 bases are TGTGCCAGCAGGGGACAGGAGGGCTCTGAAGCTTTCTTT. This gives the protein CASRGQEGSEAFF.

CDR3 DNA sequence: TGTGCCAGCAGCCAAGTAGACCACTGGGGGAGCAATGAGCAGTTCTTC. Its protein is CASSQVDHWGSNEQFF. The rearrangement uses TRBV14 and TRBJ2-1, with D perhaps assigned TRBD1 or TRBD2 (5 bases each). The CDR3 contains 16 residues. Germline assignment: CDR1 SGHDN and CDR2 FVKESK. V was trimmed by 1 base and J by 6 bases, leaving 16 bases between them.

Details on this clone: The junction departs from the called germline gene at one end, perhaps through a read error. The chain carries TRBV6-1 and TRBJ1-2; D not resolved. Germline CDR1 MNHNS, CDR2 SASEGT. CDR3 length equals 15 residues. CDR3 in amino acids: CASSEVGFINYGYIF. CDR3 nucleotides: TGTGCCAGCAGTGAAGTCGGGTTTATTAACTATGGCTATATCTTC.

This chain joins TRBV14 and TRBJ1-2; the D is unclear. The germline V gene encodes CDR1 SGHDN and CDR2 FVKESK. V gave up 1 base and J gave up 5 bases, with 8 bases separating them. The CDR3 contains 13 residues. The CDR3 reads CASSQGLVYGYTF. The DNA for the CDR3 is TGTGCCAGCAGCCAAGGGTTGGTTTATGGCTACACCTTC.

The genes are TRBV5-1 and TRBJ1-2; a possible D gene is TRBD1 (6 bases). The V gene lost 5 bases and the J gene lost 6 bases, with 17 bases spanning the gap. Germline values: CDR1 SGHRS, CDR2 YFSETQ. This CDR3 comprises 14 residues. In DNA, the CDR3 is TGCGCCAGCAGATACAGGGTTTTGGAGGATGGCTACACCTTC. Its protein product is CASRYRVLEDGYTF.

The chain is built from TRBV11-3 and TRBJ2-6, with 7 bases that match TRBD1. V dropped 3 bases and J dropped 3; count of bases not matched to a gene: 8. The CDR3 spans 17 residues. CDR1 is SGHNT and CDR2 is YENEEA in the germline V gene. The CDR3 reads CASSLAVTGFGANVLTF. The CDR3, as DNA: TGTGCCAGCAGCTTGGCCGTGACAGGGTTTGGGGCCAACGTCCTGACTTTC.

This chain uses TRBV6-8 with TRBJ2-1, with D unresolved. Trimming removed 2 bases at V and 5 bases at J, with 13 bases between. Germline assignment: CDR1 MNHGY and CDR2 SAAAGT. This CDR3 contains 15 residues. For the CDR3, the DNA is TGTGCCAGCAGTTACCCCAGCCTCCAACACAATGAGCAGTTCTTC. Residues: CASSYPSLQHNEQFF.

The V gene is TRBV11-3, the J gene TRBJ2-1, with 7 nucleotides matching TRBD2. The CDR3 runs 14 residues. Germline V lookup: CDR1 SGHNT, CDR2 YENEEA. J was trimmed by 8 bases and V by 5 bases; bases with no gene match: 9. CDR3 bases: TGTGCCAGCAGCGCGACTAGCCGGTTTGATGAGCAGTTCTTC. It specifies CASSATSRFDEQFF.

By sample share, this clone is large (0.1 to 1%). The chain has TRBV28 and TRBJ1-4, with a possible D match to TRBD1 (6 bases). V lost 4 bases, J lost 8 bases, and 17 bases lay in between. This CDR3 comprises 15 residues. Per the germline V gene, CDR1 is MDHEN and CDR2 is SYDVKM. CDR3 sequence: CASSSNFNREEKLFF. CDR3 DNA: TGTGCCAGCAGTTCCAATTTTAACAGGGAAGAAAAACTGTTTTTT.

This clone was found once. CDR3 nucleotide sequence: TGCGCCAGCAGCCCTGGGGGGCCGAATAGCAATCAGCCCCAGCATTTT. Protein sequence: CASSPGGPNSNQPQHF. The gene calls are TRBV5-1 and TRBJ1-5; the D gene is possibly TRBD1 (6 bases). Trimming removed 4 bases at V and 0 bases at J, with 14 bases between. There are 16 residues in the CDR3. Germline lookup yields CDR1 SGHRS and CDR2 YFSETQ. Filled out from reference TRBV5-1 and TRBJ1-5, the complete variable domain reads KAGVTQTPRYLIKTRGQQVTLSCSPISGHRSVSWYQQTPGQGLQFLFEYFSETQRNKGNFPGRFSGRQFSNSRSEMNVSTLELGDSALYLCASSPGGPNSNQPQHFGDGTRLSIL.

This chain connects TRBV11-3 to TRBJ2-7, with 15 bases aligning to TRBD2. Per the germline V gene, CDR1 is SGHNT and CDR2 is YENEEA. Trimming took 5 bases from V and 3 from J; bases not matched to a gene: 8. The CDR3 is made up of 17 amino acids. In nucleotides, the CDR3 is TGTGCCAGCAGCCCCGGACTAGCGGGAGGGCCGGTCTACGAGCAGTACTTC. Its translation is CASSPGLAGGPVYEQYF. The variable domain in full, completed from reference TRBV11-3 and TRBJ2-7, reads EAGVVQSPRYKIIEKKQPVAFWCNPISGHNTLYWYLQNLGQGPELLIRYENEEAVDDSQLPKDRFSAERLKGVDSTLKIQPAELGDSAVYLCASSPGLAGGPVYEQYFGPGTRLTVT.

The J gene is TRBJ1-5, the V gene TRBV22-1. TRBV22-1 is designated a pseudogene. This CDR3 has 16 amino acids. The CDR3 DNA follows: TGTGCCAGCAGTGAAGGGGTAGGGAGGGGGCCTCAGCCCCAGCATTTT. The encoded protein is CASSEGVGRGPQPQHF.

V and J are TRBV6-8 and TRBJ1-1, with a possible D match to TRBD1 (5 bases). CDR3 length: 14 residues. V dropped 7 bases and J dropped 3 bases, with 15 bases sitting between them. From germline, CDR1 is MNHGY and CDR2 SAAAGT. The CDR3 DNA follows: TGTGCCAGCAAAGCACGATGGGGGGACACTGAAGCTTTCTTT. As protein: CASKARWGDTEAFF.

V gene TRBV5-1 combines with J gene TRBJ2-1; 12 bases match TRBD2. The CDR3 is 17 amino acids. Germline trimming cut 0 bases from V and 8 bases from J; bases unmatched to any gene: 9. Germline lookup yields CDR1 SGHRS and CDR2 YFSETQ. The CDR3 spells CASSLVTGLAGSDEQFF. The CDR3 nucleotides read TGCGCCAGCAGCTTGGTCACCGGACTAGCGGGAAGTGATGAGCAGTTCTTC.

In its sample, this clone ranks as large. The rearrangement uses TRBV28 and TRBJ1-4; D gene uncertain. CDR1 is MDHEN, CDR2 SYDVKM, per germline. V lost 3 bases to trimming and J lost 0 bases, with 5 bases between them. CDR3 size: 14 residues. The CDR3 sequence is CASSLPATNEKLFF. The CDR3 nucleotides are TGTGCCAGCAGTTTGCCCGCAACTAATGAAAAACTGTTTTTT.

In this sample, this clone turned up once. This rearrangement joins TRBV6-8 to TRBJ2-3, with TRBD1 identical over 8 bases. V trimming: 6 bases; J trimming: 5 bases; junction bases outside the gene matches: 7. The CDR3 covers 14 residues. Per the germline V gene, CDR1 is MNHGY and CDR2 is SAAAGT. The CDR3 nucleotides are TGTGCCAGCAGGGCGGACAGGGCTGAAGATACGCAGTATTTT. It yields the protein CASRADRAEDTQYF.

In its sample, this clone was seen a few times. In nucleotides, the CDR3 is TGTGCCAGTAGTATCCTCCTCAACACTGAAGCTTTCTTT. Protein product: CASSILLNTEAFF. The chain combines TRBV19 with TRBJ1-1, with unresolved D. V was trimmed by 3 bases and J by 2 bases, leaving 7 bases between them. Germline V CDR1 and CDR2: LNHDA, SQIVND (reference sequence). The CDR3 spans 13 residues.

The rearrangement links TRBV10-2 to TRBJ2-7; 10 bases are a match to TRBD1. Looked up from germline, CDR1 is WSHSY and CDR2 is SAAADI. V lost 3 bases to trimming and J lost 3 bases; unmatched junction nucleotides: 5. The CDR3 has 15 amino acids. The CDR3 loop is CASSDRDRGFYEQYF. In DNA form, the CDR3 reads TGCGCCAGCAGTGATCGGGACAGGGGCTTCTACGAGCAGTACTTC.

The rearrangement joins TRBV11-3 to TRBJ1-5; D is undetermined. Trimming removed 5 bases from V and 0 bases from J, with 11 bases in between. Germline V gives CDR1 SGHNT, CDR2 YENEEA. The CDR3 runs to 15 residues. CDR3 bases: TGTGCCAGCAGCCGGGGTAGTTATAGCAATCAGCCCCAGCATTTT. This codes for CASSRGSYSNQPQHF.

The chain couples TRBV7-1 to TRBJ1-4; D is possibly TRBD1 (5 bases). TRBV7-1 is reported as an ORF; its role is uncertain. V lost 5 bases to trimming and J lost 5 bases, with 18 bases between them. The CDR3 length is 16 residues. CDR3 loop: CASSVAPGQRNEKLFF. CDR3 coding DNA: TGTGCCAGCAGCGTAGCCCCAGGGCAGCGAAATGAAAAACTGTTTTTT.

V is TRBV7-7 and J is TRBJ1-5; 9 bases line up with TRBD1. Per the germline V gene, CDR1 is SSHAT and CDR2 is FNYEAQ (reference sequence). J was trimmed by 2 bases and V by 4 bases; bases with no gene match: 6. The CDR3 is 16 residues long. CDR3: CASSSEYRGRNQPQHF. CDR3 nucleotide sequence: TGTGCCAGCAGCTCCGAGTACAGGGGGCGCAATCAGCCCCAGCATTTT.